Below are 15 T cell receptor beta chains sequenced from a single sample in a study of T cell responses to AZD1222 COVID-19 vaccine. This table comes from immunoSEQ multiplex PCR, and its TCRdb copy is limited to in-frame clones, with some not included. The table includes roughly 120,000 clones, roughly 84% detected once. This specimen was peripheral blood, taken on day 0 of AZD1222 vaccination. The receptors derive from an adult in good health.

This rearrangement joins TRBV4-2 to TRBJ2-7, with D possibly being TRBD2 (5 bases). The CDR3 runs 16 residues. Looked up from germline, CDR1 is LGHNA and CDR2 is YNFKEQ. V dropped 0 bases and J dropped 3 bases, with 15 bases sitting between them. The CDR3 DNA follows: TGTGCCAGCAGCCAAGAGGGAGCACTTCCCTTCTACGAGCAGTACTTC. Encoded protein: CASSQEGALPFYEQYF.

J is TRBJ2-2 and V is TRBV12-3 or TRBV12-4, with D uncertain. Trimming cost V 4 bases and J 6 bases, with 6 bases left between them. The CDR3 is 12 residues long. Written as DNA, the CDR3 is TGTGCCAGCAGTTACATCGCCGGGGAGCTGTTTTTT. Translation gives CASSYIAGELFF.

This chain joins TRBV15 and TRBJ2-5; D is undetermined. The CDR3 is made up of 14 amino acids. V lost 8 bases to trimming and J lost 3 bases, with 16 bases between them. Germline assignment: CDR1 LNHNV and CDR2 YYDKDF (reference sequence). Here the CDR3 DNA reads TGTGCCACCGCTTCAGGTGGGATGGAAGAGACCCAGTACTTC. Translation gives CATASGGMEETQYF.

The V gene is TRBV6-5, the J gene TRBJ1-2; no clear D. Germline assignment: CDR1 MNHEY and CDR2 SVGAGI. The V and J ends lost 7 bases and 2 bases respectively, with 14 bases between them. The CDR3 is 14 residues long. CDR3: CASTQLGTNYGYTF. The CDR3, as DNA: TGTGCCAGCACCCAACTGGGTACCAACTATGGCTACACCTTC.

The genes are TRBV7-7 and TRBJ2-5; D is undetermined. Germline V lookup: CDR1 SSHAT, CDR2 FNYEAQ (reference sequence). Trimming took 5 bases from V and 1 from J, leaving 11 bases between them. This CDR3 is built from 14 residues. The CDR3 DNA follows: TGTGCCAGCAGCACCCGACCCGGCCAAGAGACCCAGTACTTC. This encodes CASSTRPGQETQYF.

The V gene is TRBV18, the J gene TRBJ1-2, with 8 bases matching TRBD1. Trimming removed 1 base from V and 7 bases from J; junction bases left unmatched: 5. The length of the CDR3 is 14 residues. Germline CDR1 reads KGHSH; CDR2 reads LQKENI. The CDR3 reads CASSPLRTGFGYTF. The CDR3 DNA follows: TGTGCCAGCTCACCACTACGGACAGGGTTTGGCTACACCTTC.

CDR3 sequence: CASSLSWLGSYYGYTF. CDR3 in DNA: TGTGCCAGCAGCTTGTCTTGGCTGGGGTCATACTATGGCTACACCTTC. The chain recombines TRBV5-5 with TRBJ1-2; D is unclear. The germline gives CDR1 SGHKS, CDR2 YYEKEE (reference sequence). The CDR3 is 16 residues long. V was clipped by 1 base and J by 3 bases, with 16 bases between them.

This clone has only a few counts. This chain links TRBV3-1 (or the pseudogene TRBV3-2) with TRBJ1-1, with 7 nucleotides matching TRBD1. Germline V gene data show CDR1 as LGHDT and CDR2 as YNNKEL (reference sequence). The CDR3 extends over 15 amino acids. The J segment lost 3 bases and the V segment lost 6 bases, leaving 10 bases of the junction unmatched. As DNA, the CDR3 is TGTGCCAGCAGTCCCGAGACAGGGCTGGACACTGAAGCTTTCTTT. It translates to CASSPETGLDTEAFF.

This chain links TRBV24-1 with TRBJ2-2, with a weak D call TRBD1 (6 bases). The germline V gene has CDR1 KGHDR and CDR2 SFDVKD. The length of the CDR3 is 15 residues. Trimming removed 5 bases at V and 7 bases at J, with 16 bases between. The CDR3 protein is CATSGWTAEGGELFF. Here the CDR3 DNA reads TGTGCCACCAGTGGGTGGACAGCCGAAGGCGGGGAGCTGTTTTTT.

The rearrangement uses TRBV7-8 and TRBJ1-4; D unclear. The germline V gene encodes CDR1 SGHVS and CDR2 FQNEAQ. The V end was cut by 5 bases, the J end by 2 bases, with 12 bases between. CDR3 length: 15 amino acids. CDR3 sequence reads: CASSPTLMTNEKLFF. The CDR3 nucleotides are TGTGCCAGCAGCCCAACTCTAATGACTAATGAAAAACTGTTTTTT.

J is TRBJ1-4 and V is TRBV29-1; D possibly corresponds to TRBD1 (5 bases). Per the germline V gene, CDR1 is SQVTM and CDR2 is ANQGSEA. The CDR3 sequence is 14 residues long. With 7 bases removed from V and 7 bases from J, the gap between germline ends came to 19 bases. The CDR3 DNA follows: TGCAGCGCAGCTCCAGGGCCCCGGGGTGAAAAACTGTTTTTT. Its protein product is CSAAPGPRGEKLFF. The variable domain in full, completed from reference TRBV29-1 and TRBJ1-4, reads SAVISQKPSRDICQRGTSLTIQCQVDSQVTMMFWYRQQPGQSLTLIATANQGSEATYESGFVIDKFPISRPNLTFSTLTVSNMSPEDSSIYLCSAAPGPRGEKLFFGSGTQLSVL.

This chain joins TRBV5-1 and TRBJ1-1; D unclear. The CDR3 is 13 amino acids. The V end lost 0 bases, the J end lost 11 bases, and 14 bases lay between the germline ends. Germline values: CDR1 SGHRS, CDR2 YFSETQ. The DNA of the CDR3 is TGCGCCAGCAGCTTGGCGGAAACACGTTTGGCTTTCTTT. Protein: CASSLAETRLAFF.

This clone has a handful of counts. This chain joins TRBV21-1 and TRBJ2-7; the table assigns TRBD1, which was not confirmed against the DNA. TRBV21-1 is deemed a pseudogene. This CDR3 contains 16 residues. The CDR3 reads CASSTKGQGLSYEQYF. The CDR3 DNA reads as TGTGCCAGCAGTACCAAGGGACAGGGGTTGTCCTACGAGCAGTACTTC.

The CDR3, as DNA: TGTGCCAGCAGTTTATGGGGGCTTACTGAAGCTTTCTTT. Translating it yields CASSLWGLTEAFF. The V and J genes are TRBV12-3 or TRBV12-4 and TRBJ1-1; TRBD1 is a possible D gene (6 bases). Trimming cost V 2 bases and J 5 bases, with 9 bases left between them. This CDR3 contains 13 residues.

As regards this clone: Different DNA sequences within this sample yield the same CDR3. V gene TRBV18 combines with J gene TRBJ2-1, with TRBD1 identical over 9 bases. Germline V lookup: CDR1 KGHSH, CDR2 LQKENI. V shed 2 bases, J shed 1 base, and the junction held 0 bases outside the gene matches. CDR3 length: 15 residues. The CDR3 DNA reads as TGTGCCAGCTCACCAGGACAGGGGTCCTACAATGAGCAGTTCTTC. As protein: CASSPGQGSYNEQFF.